These 28 T cell receptor beta chains share one sample of origin, sequenced in a study of shared clonotypes between healthy human individuals. Sequenced by immunoSEQ multiplex PCR; TCRdb stores in-frame clones only, minus some. The sample contains fewer than 2.5 million clones, 93% of which appear only once. The sequenced sample consisted of naive CD4+ T cells from PBMCs. Described subset: CD45RA+ positively selected. These receptors originate from a man younger than 35 in good health. Some clones in this sample may be carry-over from other donors' samples.

This chain uses TRBV6-6 with TRBJ1-1; possibly TRBD1 for D (6 bases). Germline loops: CDR1 MNHNY, CDR2 SVGAGI (reference sequence). This CDR3 is 12 amino acids long. V dropped 6 bases and J dropped 11 bases, with 16 bases sitting between them. CDR3 residues: CASRGSGASAFF. The CDR3 DNA is TGTGCCAGCAGGGGATCAGGGGCGTCGGCTTTCTTT.

The chain links TRBV7-2 to TRBJ1-4; no clear D gene. This CDR3 is built from 16 residues. The V gene's germline CDR1 is SGHTA and CDR2 FQGNSA. V shed 5 bases and J shed 7 bases, with 20 bases lying between them. CDR3 sequence: CASSPEFEKLGEKLFF. DNA for the CDR3: TGTGCCAGCAGCCCTGAGTTCGAGAAGTTAGGTGAAAAACTGTTTTTT.

This chain joins TRBV7-9 and TRBJ2-2, with TRBD2 matching 7 bases. V dropped 2 bases and J dropped 6; count of bases not matched to a gene: 12. Germline V gene data show CDR1 as SEHNR and CDR2 as FQNEAQ (reference sequence). The CDR3 runs to 17 residues. DNA for the CDR3: TGTGCCAGCAGCTTAAGGTCGGGGGGATCAACAGCCGGGGAGCTGTTTTTT. Protein sequence: CASSLRSGGSTAGELFF.

This chain joins TRBV7-6 and TRBJ2-1, with 8 bases identical to TRBD2. Trimming cost V 5 bases and J 1 base; bases outside gene matches: 7. The germline CDR1 and CDR2 sequences are SGHVS and FNYEAQ. The CDR3 consists of 16 residues. CDR3 loop: CASSPTGTRSYNEQFF. CDR3 DNA: TGTGCCAGCAGCCCCACCGGGACTAGGTCCTACAATGAGCAGTTCTTC.

The J gene is TRBJ2-5, the V gene TRBV9; 9 bases line up with TRBD2. V dropped 2 bases and J dropped 7; count of bases not matched to a gene: 9. The CDR3 sequence is 15 residues long. The germline V gene encodes CDR1 SGDLS and CDR2 YYNGEE. The CDR3 DNA follows: TGTGCCAGCAGCGTGGGTAGCGGGAGTTGGGGGACCCAGTACTTC. This translates into CASSVGSGSWGTQYF.

The chain joins TRBV5-1 to TRBJ2-3; 8 bases line up with TRBD1. Germline values: CDR1 SGHRS, CDR2 YFSETQ. The CDR3 covers 16 residues. The ends lost 0 bases at V and 3 bases at J; junction bases unmatched: 6. The chain's CDR3 is CASSLAAGGRTDTQYF. The CDR3 region has the DNA TGCGCCAGCAGCTTGGCCGCAGGGGGCAGGACAGATACGCAGTATTTT.

This chain links TRBV7-9 with TRBJ2-7; possibly TRBD1 for D (5 bases). This CDR3 spans 13 amino acids. Germline loops: CDR1 SEHNR, CDR2 FQNEAQ (reference sequence). Trimming removed 5 bases at V and 3 bases at J, with 11 bases between. The chain's CDR3 is CASSTGAGYEQYF. The CDR3 bases are TGTGCCAGCAGCACTGGGGCCGGCTACGAGCAGTACTTC.

The V call is TRBV6-5, the J call TRBJ1-1; possible D gene TRBD1, 5 bases. With 3 bases removed from V and 0 bases from J, the gap between germline ends came to 14 bases. The germline CDR1 and CDR2 sequences are MNHEY and SVGAGI. This CDR3 contains 16 residues. CDR3 nucleotides: TGTGCCAGCAGTTATGAGGCCAGGGTAATGAACACTGAAGCTTTCTTT. Translated: CASSYEARVMNTEAFF.

The rearrangement uses TRBV11-1 and TRBJ1-3, with D uncertain. Germline assignment: CDR1 SGHAT and CDR2 FQDESV (reference sequence). The CDR3 spans 13 residues. V lost 1 base and J lost 4, with 5 bases in between. CDR3 nucleotide sequence: TGTGCCAGCAGCTTAGAAGCCGGAAACACCATATATTTT. Amino acid sequence: CASSLEAGNTIYF.

The chain employs TRBV11-2 and TRBJ2-1; the D gene is possibly TRBD2 (5 bases). Germline lookup yields CDR1 SGHAT and CDR2 FQNNGV. The germline V and J ends were trimmed by 2 bases and 9 bases, with 17 bases remaining between them. This CDR3 is built from 15 residues. CDR3 DNA sequence: TGTGCCAGCAGCTTACTAGGAATCAACCGGGGTGAGCAGTTCTTC. Protein: CASSLLGINRGEQFF.

Regarding this clone: One junction end does not reproduce the germline sequence, and a read error may be involved. As DNA, the CDR3 is TGTGCCACCAGCCGGGACAGGGGGGAAAAACTGTTTTTT. It translates to CATSRDRGEKLFF. The V gene is TRBV11-2, the J gene TRBJ1-4, with 11 bases matching TRBD1. The CDR3 length is 13 residues. The germline V gene has CDR1 SGHAT and CDR2 FQNNGV.

The V gene is TRBV4-3, the J gene TRBJ2-3; 12 positions agree with TRBD2. From germline, CDR1 is LGHNA and CDR2 YSLEER. This CDR3 has 19 amino acids. Germline trimming cut 2 bases from V and 0 bases from J; bases unmatched to any gene: 9. The CDR3, as DNA: TGCGCCAGCAGCCAAAGAACTAGCGGGAGGACCTTGAGCACAGATACGCAGTATTTT. Translation: CASSQRTSGRTLSTDTQYF.

The chain couples TRBV28 to TRBJ1-3; D unclear. The V gene lost 10 bases and the J gene lost 0 bases, with 4 bases spanning the gap. Per the germline V gene, CDR1 is MDHEN and CDR2 is SYDVKM. CDR3 length: 11 residues. DNA of the CDR3: TGTGCCACCCTCTCTGGAAACACCATATATTTT. Protein product: CATLSGNTIYF.

The chain is built from TRBV6-6 and TRBJ1-1; TRBD1 is a possible D gene (5 bases). From germline, CDR1 is MNHNY and CDR2 SVGAGI (reference sequence). The CDR3 consists of 15 residues. With 0 bases removed from V and 4 bases from J, the gap between germline ends came to 12 bases. CDR3 sequence: CASSYSGGQATEAFF. The CDR3, as DNA: TGTGCCAGCAGTTACTCCGGGGGTCAGGCCACTGAAGCTTTCTTT.

The CDR3: CASRGAGRETQYF. DNA of the CDR3: TGTGCCAGCAGGGGAGCGGGTAGAGAGACCCAGTACTTC. The rearrangement joins TRBV2 to TRBJ2-5; D possibly corresponds to TRBD2 (6 bases). The ends were cut back, 6 bases at V and 4 bases at J, with 12 bases in the middle. The length of the CDR3 is 13 residues. CDR1 is SNHLY, CDR2 FYNNEI, per germline.

The J gene is TRBJ1-1, the V gene TRBV5-6; maybe TRBD1 (5 bases). The CDR3 runs to 13 residues. The germline CDR1 and CDR2 sequences are SGHDT and YYEEEE. V was pared by 1 base and J by 4 bases, with 8 bases between. The CDR3 region is CASSLQGTTEAFF. CDR3 nucleotide sequence: TGTGCCAGCAGCTTGCAGGGCACCACTGAAGCTTTCTTT.

The gene calls are TRBV5-4 and TRBJ2-5; 8 bases agree with TRBD2. CDR3 length equals 16 residues. With V trimmed by 0 bases and J by 0 bases, 4 bases remained unmatched. Germline V gene sequence: CDR1 SGHNT, CDR2 YYREEE (reference sequence). The CDR3 DNA reads TGTGCCAGCAGCTTGGCTGGCGGGAGGAACCAAGAGACCCAGTACTTC. As protein: CASSLAGGRNQETQYF.

Comments on this clone: In the same sample, other DNA sequences code for this CDR3. The J gene is TRBJ2-7, the V gene TRBV5-1; either TRBD1 or TRBD2 may fit D (5 bases each). V was clipped by 6 bases and J by 4 bases, with 17 bases between them. This CDR3 spans 14 amino acids. Per germline, CDR1 SGHRS and CDR2 YFSETQ. The CDR3 DNA reads as TGCGCCAGCAATCCGGGGCAAAAACTTTACGAGCAGTACTTC. Translating it yields CASNPGQKLYEQYF.

V usage is TRBV2 and J usage is TRBJ1-4, with 9 bases lining up with TRBD1. The germline CDR1 and CDR2 sequences are SNHLY and FYNNEI. This CDR3 has 15 residues. The trim removed 8 bases at V and 2 bases at J, leaving 6 bases unmatched. CDR3 loop: CASLWDRETNEKLFF. In DNA form, the CDR3 reads TGTGCCAGCCTATGGGACAGGGAGACTAATGAAAAACTGTTTTTT.

The chain is built from TRBV4-1 and TRBJ2-1, with D tentatively TRBD2 (6 bases). CDR1 is MGHRA and CDR2 is YSYEKL in the germline V gene. The CDR3 totals 15 residues. Trimming stripped 1 base from V and 5 bases from J, with 12 bases between. The CDR3 is CASSQVTGENNEQFF. CDR3 in DNA: TGCGCCAGCAGCCAAGTAACGGGGGAGAACAATGAGCAGTTCTTC.

The chain carries TRBV9 and TRBJ2-3, with D possibly being TRBD2 (5 bases). The CDR3 consists of 12 residues. The germline V gene encodes CDR1 SGDLS and CDR2 YYNGEE. The V end lost 4 bases, the J end lost 6 bases, and 9 bases lay between the germline ends. CDR3 coding DNA: TGTGCCAGCAGCAAACTAGAGGATACGCAGTATTTT. Encoded protein: CASSKLEDTQYF.

This chain links TRBV5-1 with TRBJ2-5, with D tentatively TRBD1 (5 bases). V was pared by 3 bases and J by 1 base, with 10 bases between. Per germline, CDR1 SGHRS and CDR2 YFSETQ. This CDR3 contains 14 residues. The CDR3 sequence: CASSWGSPQETQYF. The CDR3 nucleotides read TGCGCCAGCAGCTGGGGCTCCCCCCAAGAGACCCAGTACTTC.

The chain couples TRBV19 to TRBJ1-5; D not certain. Germline V gives CDR1 LNHDA, CDR2 SQIVND (reference sequence). CDR3 size: 15 residues. Trimming removed 4 bases from V and 3 bases from J, with 13 bases in between. CDR3 region: CASSNRDGINQPQHF. The CDR3, as DNA: TGTGCCAGTAGTAACCGTGACGGGATCAATCAGCCCCAGCATTTT.

The chain employs TRBV19 and TRBJ2-1; 8 nucleotides align to TRBD2. The CDR3 has 15 amino acids. J lost 9 bases, V lost 6 bases, and 13 bases had no gene match. Germline values: CDR1 LNHDA, CDR2 SQIVND (reference sequence). For the CDR3, the DNA is TGTGCCAGTAGGCTACTAGCGGAGGAGGTTTTTGAGCAGTTCTTC. Its translation: CASRLLAEEVFEQFF.

The chain uses TRBV27 and TRBJ2-7, with 7 bases aligning to TRBD1. The germline CDR1 and CDR2 sequences are MNHEY and SMNVEV (reference sequence). The CDR3 runs 16 residues. Trimming at V came to 5 bases and at J to 2 bases, leaving 12 bases not matched to a gene. The CDR3 bases are TGTGCCAGCAGTCCCACCCGGCGGACAGGCACCTACGAGCAGTACTTC. It yields the protein CASSPTRRTGTYEQYF.

The chain uses TRBV10-3 and TRBJ2-4; weak D call: TRBD2 (5 bases). The CDR3 extends over 13 amino acids. The V end was cut by 2 bases, the J end by 9 bases, with 11 bases between. Germline CDR1 reads ENHRY; CDR2 reads SYGVKD. The CDR3 sequence: CAISEAGNTIQYF. CDR3 nucleotide sequence: TGTGCCATCAGTGAGGCCGGGAATACCATTCAGTACTTC.

The chain links TRBV30 to TRBJ1-4; the match to TRBD1 covers 7 bases. The CDR3 totals 16 residues. CDR1 and CDR2 (germline): GTSNPN, SVGIG (reference sequence). V was clipped by 7 bases and J by 5 bases; unmatched bases: 16. The CDR3 here is CASFLGPRGLNEKLFF. CDR3 coding DNA: TGTGCCTCCTTCTTGGGCCCAAGGGGGCTCAATGAAAAACTGTTTTTT.

The J gene is TRBJ2-7, the V gene TRBV28; perhaps TRBD1 as D (6 bases). V was trimmed by 6 bases and J by 4 bases, leaving 22 bases between them. Looked up from germline, CDR1 is MDHEN and CDR2 is SYDVKM. The length of the CDR3 is 16 residues. This chain's CDR3 is CASSSGPGQSTYEQYF. In nucleotides, the CDR3 is TGTGCCAGCAGCTCCGGACCCGGACAGTCGACGTACGAGCAGTACTTC. The full variable domain, completed using reference TRBV28 and TRBJ2-7, is DVKVTQSSRYLVKRTGEKVFLECVQDMDHENMFWYRQDPGLGLRLIYFSYDVKMKEKGDIPEGYSVSREKKERFSLILESASTNQTSMYLCASSSGPGQSTYEQYFGPGTRLTVT.